This entry lists 26 T cell receptor beta chains sequenced from one sample in a study of PD-1 blockade in classical Hodgkin lymphoma. Method: immunoSEQ multiplex PCR; TCRdb's copy keeps in-frame clones and lacks some. Of fewer than 20,000 clones in the sample, over 70% were seen once. The time point denotes: cycle 4 day 1 (C4D1), after six to seven weeks of nivolumab. Each of the patients experienced relapse following autologous stem cell transplantation, and their brentuximab vedotin exposure differed. By magnetic negative selection, CD4+ T cells were purified from thawed PBMCs. The sample was CD4+ T cells from blood, taken before the fourth cycle of nivolumab. The receptors stem from a human donor with classical Hodgkin lymphoma.

The chain recombines TRBV29-1 with TRBJ2-1; TRBD2 matches at 8 bases. Germline V lookup: CDR1 SQVTM, CDR2 ANQGSEA. This CDR3 is 14 amino acids long. V lost 3 bases and J lost 6; bases outside the gene matches: 7. The CDR3 is CSVEESGRRNEQFF. The CDR3 nucleotides are TGCAGCGTTGAGGAGAGCGGGAGACGCAATGAGCAGTTCTTC.

The chain has TRBV28 and TRBJ1-2; D gene ambiguous. This CDR3 comprises 11 residues. Germline lookup yields CDR1 MDHEN and CDR2 SYDVKM. V was cut by 6 bases and J by 8 bases, with 10 bases left in between. CDR3 residues: CASSSSPGYTF. In DNA, the CDR3 is TGTGCCAGCAGCTCATCCCCCGGCTACACCTTC.

By share, this clone ranks as medium-sized (0.01 to 0.1%). This sequence joins TRBV2 and TRBJ1-2, with 8 bases matching TRBD1. V lost 6 bases to trimming and J lost 5 bases; unmatched junction nucleotides: 17. Germline lookup yields CDR1 SNHLY and CDR2 FYNNEI. CDR3 length equals 17 residues. CDR3 DNA sequence: TGTGCCAGCAGCCCTATACCAGGGGGCACCCTTCGGTATGGCTACACCTTC. Translation gives CASSPIPGGTLRYGYTF. The entire variable domain, with the rest obtained from reference TRBV2 and TRBJ1-2, is as follows: EPEVTQTPSHQVTQMGQEVILRCVPISNHLYFYWYRQILGQKVEFLVSFYNNEISEKSEIFDDQFSVERPDGSNFTLKIRSTKLEDSAMYFCASSPIPGGTLRYGYTFGSGTRLTVV.

V usage is TRBV19 and J usage is TRBJ2-2; maybe TRBD2 (5 bases). The CDR3 is made up of 16 amino acids. Germline CDR1 LNHDA, CDR2 SQIVND (reference sequence). V was clipped by 7 bases and J by 4 bases, with 19 bases between them. CDR3 sequence: CASTAVWSGLTGELFF. CDR3 in DNA: TGTGCCAGTACCGCAGTGTGGTCAGGACTCACCGGGGAGCTGTTTTTT.

The V gene is TRBV11-2, the J gene TRBJ2-2; 7 bases fit TRBD2. This CDR3 region has 15 residues. Germline assignment: CDR1 SGHAT and CDR2 FQNNGV. V lost 3 bases, J lost 6 bases, and 7 bases stayed unmatched. For the CDR3, the DNA is TGTGCCAGCAGCTTGTTCACTAGCGTAGCCGGGGAGCTGTTTTTT. It is translated as CASSLFTSVAGELFF.

The chain links TRBV18 to TRBJ2-1, with 13 bases matching TRBD2. The CDR3 totals 15 residues. Germline lookup yields CDR1 KGHSH and CDR2 LQKENI. The junction had 2 bases not matched to a gene; V was cut back by 3 bases and J by 6 bases. This chain's CDR3 is CASSPGLAGSNEQFF. CDR3 in DNA: TGTGCCAGCTCACCGGGACTAGCGGGGAGCAATGAGCAGTTCTTC.

The chain joins TRBV10-3 to TRBJ2-2, with a possible D match to TRBD2 (6 bases). V lost 7 bases and J 7 bases, leaving 13 bases between the germline ends. This CDR3 is 13 amino acids long. CDR1 and CDR2 from the germline V gene are ENHRY and SYGVKD. The CDR3 spells CAINGLSVGELFF. The CDR3, as DNA: TGTGCCATCAATGGACTATCGGTCGGGGAGCTGTTTTTT.

The table lists this clone with a few counts. The chain carries TRBV10-3 and TRBJ1-1; D not certain. Germline V CDR1 and CDR2: ENHRY, SYGVKD. The CDR3 length is 14 residues. Trimming stripped 3 bases from V and 0 bases from J, with 8 bases between. CDR3 nucleotides: TGTGCCATCAGTGATCGGTTAATGAACACTGAAGCTTTCTTT. Its translation: CAISDRLMNTEAFF.

CDR3 DNA sequence: TGTGCCAGCAGTTTGGGTCAGGCCTCCTACAATGAGCAGTTCTTC. Encoded protein: CASSLGQASYNEQFF. The chain combines TRBV28 with TRBJ2-1; the D is unclear. This CDR3 has 15 amino acids. Trimming cost V 3 bases and J 0 bases, with 9 bases left between them. In germline, CDR1 is MDHEN, CDR2 SYDVKM.

This chain joins TRBV5-1 and TRBJ2-1, with D possibly being TRBD1 (6 bases). V was clipped by 2 bases and J by 4 bases, with 10 bases between them. The CDR3 spans 14 residues. CDR1 is SGHRS and CDR2 is YFSETQ in the germline V gene. CDR3 sequence: CASSFGGQYNEQFF. The CDR3 nucleotides read TGCGCCAGCAGCTTTGGAGGACAGTACAATGAGCAGTTCTTC.

The rearrangement joins TRBV28 to TRBJ1-5; TRBD1 agrees at 7 bases. Trimming removed 5 bases from V and 4 bases from J; junction bases left unmatched: 2. Germline V CDR1 and CDR2: MDHEN, SYDVKM. The CDR3 spans 13 residues. The CDR3 DNA reads as TGTGCCAGCAGTAGACAGGGAAATCAGCCCCAGCATTTT. It specifies CASSRQGNQPQHF.

This clone was seen a single time. This chain uses TRBV6-1 with TRBJ2-7, with 9 bases identical to TRBD1. This CDR3 is built from 13 residues. Looked up from germline, CDR1 is MNHNS and CDR2 is SASEGT. V lost 6 bases and J lost 3; bases outside the gene matches: 3. The CDR3 sequence is CASRGQGLYEQYF. CDR3 nucleotide sequence: TGTGCCAGCAGAGGACAGGGGCTCTACGAGCAGTACTTC.

The V call is TRBV5-1, the J call TRBJ2-7; D is perhaps TRBD1 or TRBD2 (5 bases each). This CDR3 region has 14 residues. V was shortened by 3 bases and J by 4 bases, with 14 bases between the two germline ends. Germline values: CDR1 SGHRS, CDR2 YFSETQ. This CDR3 is CASSSGTVTYEQYF. The DNA for the CDR3 is TGCGCCAGCAGCTCCGGGACGGTGACTTACGAGCAGTACTTC.

The chain joins TRBV18 to TRBJ1-3; no definite D call. The length of the CDR3 is 16 residues. Germline CDR1 reads KGHSH; CDR2 reads LQKENI. The ends were cut back, 1 base at V and 2 bases at J, with 12 bases in the middle. This CDR3 reads CASSPQAPNTGNTIYF. The DNA of the CDR3 is TGTGCCAGCTCACCACAGGCGCCGAATACTGGAAACACCATATATTTT.

V usage is TRBV11-2 and J usage is TRBJ2-1, with 7 nucleotides matching TRBD2. V shed 5 bases, J shed 6 bases, and the junction held 13 bases outside the gene matches. The CDR3 is made up of 16 amino acids. CDR1 and CDR2 (germline): SGHAT, FQNNGV. This CDR3 is CASSPDPAGARNEQFF. CDR3 DNA sequence: TGTGCCAGCAGCCCAGACCCCGCGGGAGCACGCAATGAGCAGTTCTTC. Filled out from reference TRBV11-2 and TRBJ2-1, the complete variable domain reads EAGVAQSPRYKIIEKRQSVAFWCNPISGHATLYWYQQILGQGPKLLIQFQNNGVVDDSQLPKDRFSAERLKGVDSTLKIQPAKLEDSAVYLCASSPDPAGARNEQFFGPGTRLTVL.

In its sample, this clone was seen once. The chain has TRBV5-8 and TRBJ2-7; D is uncertain. Per germline, CDR1 SGHTS and CDR2 YDEGEE. V dropped 4 bases and J dropped 2 bases, with 7 bases sitting between them. The CDR3 loop spans 12 amino acids. The CDR3 reads CASSLETYEQYF. CDR3 nucleotides: TGTGCCAGCAGCCTGGAGACCTACGAGCAGTACTTC.

The rearrangement uses TRBV2 and TRBJ2-2, with unresolved D. CDR3 length: 13 amino acids. From germline, CDR1 is SNHLY and CDR2 FYNNEI. Between the trimmed V and J ends, which lost 7 bases and 7 bases, there was a span of 13 bases. Here the CDR3 reads CASNTQNHGELFF. DNA of the CDR3: TGTGCCAGCAACACGCAGAATCACGGGGAGCTGTTTTTT.

The V call is TRBV28, the J call TRBJ1-1; 7 nucleotides match TRBD1. This CDR3 spans 15 amino acids. Germline V CDR1 and CDR2: MDHEN, SYDVKM. V lost 6 bases, J lost 5 bases, and 12 bases stayed unmatched. CDR3 coding DNA: TGTGCCAGCAGGTCCTTTACAGGGGATTTAACTGAAGCTTTCTTT. This codes for CASRSFTGDLTEAFF.

This chain uses TRBV11-2 with TRBJ1-1; 9 nucleotides match TRBD1. V lost 3 bases, J lost 10 bases, and 6 bases stayed unmatched. The germline CDR1 and CDR2 sequences are SGHAT and FQNNGV. This CDR3 is 13 amino acids long. The CDR3 DNA reads TGTGCCAGCAGCTTTGGGACAGGGATTGTAGCTTTCTTT. Encoded protein: CASSFGTGIVAFF.

V usage is TRBV10-3 and J usage is TRBJ1-2; unclear D gene. Germline V lookup: CDR1 ENHRY, CDR2 SYGVKD. This CDR3 spans 15 amino acids. V was shortened by 0 bases and J by 0 bases, with 8 bases between the two germline ends. The CDR3 region is CAISESPKPNYGYTF. CDR3 nucleotides: TGTGCCATCAGTGAGTCGCCCAAACCTAACTATGGCTACACCTTC.

The CDR3 loop is CASSYSRVSQNTEAFF. DNA of the CDR3: TGTGCCAGCAGTTACTCGAGAGTCAGCCAGAACACTGAAGCTTTCTTT. This chain uses TRBV6-5 with TRBJ1-1; D is undetermined. CDR3 length equals 16 residues. Germline-derived CDR1 and CDR2 are MNHEY and SVGAGI. The V and J ends lost 0 bases and 1 base respectively, with 12 bases between them.

The V call is TRBV15, the J call TRBJ2-7; D remains unclear. Per the germline V gene, CDR1 is LNHNV and CDR2 is YYDKDF (reference sequence). The CDR3 totals 15 residues. Trimming removed 1 base at V and 2 bases at J, with 12 bases between. Here the CDR3 reads CATSRVLEPPYEQYF. The CDR3 DNA sequence: TGTGCCACCAGCAGAGTCCTTGAACCTCCCTACGAGCAGTACTTC.

The V and J genes are TRBV5-1 and TRBJ2-3; a weak D match, TRBD1 (5 bases). Trimming shortened V by 0 bases and J by 4 bases, and 12 bases separated the two germline ends. Germline V lookup: CDR1 SGHRS, CDR2 YFSETQ. The CDR3 runs 15 residues. The CDR3 bases are TGCGCCAGCAGCTTGGAGGGCAGGGTGCCAGATACGCAGTATTTT. Encoded protein: CASSLEGRVPDTQYF.

The rearrangement links TRBV2 to TRBJ1-2; TRBD1 might be the D (5 bases). The germline CDR1 and CDR2 sequences are SNHLY and FYNNEI. V lost 4 bases, J lost 7 bases, and 7 bases lay in between. The CDR3 runs to 11 residues. DNA for the CDR3: TGTGCCAGCAGTGGGGGGGGTGGCTACACCTTC. Encoded protein: CASSGGGGYTF. Full variable domain (missing parts from reference TRBV2 and TRBJ1-2): EPEVTQTPSHQVTQMGQEVILRCVPISNHLYFYWYRQILGQKVEFLVSFYNNEISEKSEIFDDQFSVERPDGSNFTLKIRSTKLEDSAMYFCASSGGGGYTFGSGTRLTVV.

This chain's CDR3 is CASSLGAGNEKLFF. The CDR3 DNA sequence: TGTGCCAGCAGCTTAGGGGCGGGTAATGAAAAACTGTTTTTT. V and J are TRBV7-9 and TRBJ1-4; no clear D. This CDR3 spans 14 amino acids. Trimming cost V 1 base and J 4 bases, with 7 bases left between them. CDR1 is SEHNR and CDR2 is FQNEAQ in the germline V gene (reference sequence).

In DNA, the CDR3 is TGTGCCAGCTCACCGAGGGGGATCTCTAGCTCCTACAATGAGCAGTTCTTC. Translating gives CASSPRGISSSYNEQFF. The rearrangement links TRBV18 to TRBJ2-1; tentative D call: TRBD1 (6 bases). The V gene's germline CDR1 is KGHSH and CDR2 LQKENI. The CDR3 length is 17 residues. Trimming removed 3 bases from V and 0 bases from J, with 15 bases in between.